The 30 T cell receptor beta chains below were found in one sample sequenced in a study of T cell repertoires in cytomegalovirus infection. TCRdb redid the calling of the reads with MiXCR, one entry per CDR3 protein. In the table there are around 500,000 distinct CDR3 sequences, approximately 40% of which are singletons. For these receptors, no antigen is known. Specimen: cultured PBMCs, collected from culture after CMV antigen stimulation. All receptors derive from a human donor in good health (CMV status not recorded). Some clones in this sample may be carry-over from other donors' samples.

The gene calls are TRBV12-3 or TRBV12-4 and TRBJ1-1; 8 bases are a match to TRBD1. J was trimmed by 1 base and V by 7 bases; bases with no gene match: 8. The CDR3 length is 15 residues. This CDR3 reads CASTISGTGNTEAFF. In DNA, the CDR3 is TGTGCCAGCACCATTTCCGGGACAGGGAACACTGAAGCTTTCTTT.

A few counts support this clonotype. The rearrangement links TRBV12-3 or TRBV12-4 to TRBJ2-3, with D unclear. Trimming pared 8 bases from V and 2 bases from J, leaving 11 bases between. This CDR3 has 13 amino acids. DNA of the CDR3: TGTGCCAGCCGCAGTGAGTCCACAGATACGCAGTATTTT. Its protein is CASRSESTDTQYF.

The chain recombines TRBV7-2 with TRBJ2-5; a weak D match, TRBD2 (6 bases). Trimming left V 2 bases short and J 10 bases short, with 11 bases between. This CDR3 region has 12 residues. CDR1 SGHTA and CDR2 FQGNSA come from the germline V gene. The CDR3 loop reads CASSLTLGGQYF. As DNA, the CDR3 is TGTGCCAGCAGCTTAACCTTGGGAGGCCAGTACTTC.

Only a few counts were recorded for this clonotype. The rearrangement uses TRBV7-2 and TRBJ1-5; 9 bases fit TRBD1. Germline-derived CDR1 and CDR2 are SGHTA and FQGNSA. CDR3 length: 15 residues. The V and J ends lost 5 bases and 7 bases, in that order; junction bases with no gene match: 9. Written as DNA, the CDR3 is TGTGCCAGCAGCCCCCCCGGACAGGGGCGGCAGCCCCAGCATTTT. As protein: CASSPPGQGRQPQHF.

The chain has TRBV25-1 and TRBJ2-5; the D gene is possibly TRBD2 (5 bases). V gave up 2 bases and J gave up 5 bases, with 6 bases separating them. In germline, CDR1 is MGHDK, CDR2 SYGVNS. This CDR3 contains 12 residues. This CDR3 is CASSEPGETQYF. The CDR3 DNA reads TGTGCCAGCAGTGAACCGGGGGAGACCCAGTACTTC.

This clonotype was seen more than once but under ten times. The chain carries TRBV5-4 and TRBJ1-1; TRBD1 might be the D (5 bases). Trimming stripped 4 bases from V and 8 bases from J, with 15 bases between. The CDR3 has 13 amino acids. Looked up from germline, CDR1 is SGHNT and CDR2 is YYREEE (reference sequence). CDR3 in DNA: TGTGCCAGCAGCACTGGGACCACATTCGAAGCTTTCTTT. Translating gives CASSTGTTFEAFF.

V gene TRBV2 combines with J gene TRBJ1-2; D might be TRBD1 (6 bases). V shed 7 bases and J shed 5 bases, with 8 bases lying between them. The germline V gene has CDR1 SNHLY and CDR2 FYNNEI. The CDR3 is made up of 11 amino acids. The CDR3 DNA follows: TGTGCCAGCAAACAGGGATATGGCTACACCTTC. Amino acid sequence: CASKQGYGYTF. The complete variable domain, with remaining parts taken from reference TRBV2 and TRBJ1-2, reads EPEVTQTPSHQVTQMGQEVILRCVPISNHLYFYWYRQILGQKVEFLVSFYNNEISEKSEIFDDQFSVERPDGSNFTLKIRSTKLEDSAMYFCASKQGYGYTFGSGTRLTVV.

This clonotype was detected ten times or more. The chain recombines TRBV7-2 with TRBJ2-7, with D possibly matching TRBD1 (6 bases). CDR3 length: 13 amino acids. Germline V gene sequence: CDR1 SGHTA, CDR2 FQGNSA. Deletions cut 2 bases from V and 5 bases from J, with 10 bases between. CDR3 amino acids: CASSLRAGDEQYF. CDR3 nucleotides: TGTGCCAGCAGCTTAAGGGCAGGGGACGAGCAGTACTTC.

At least ten counts were recorded for this clonotype. The rearrangement uses TRBV4-1 and TRBJ2-7; 8 bases are a match to TRBD1. This CDR3 is built from 15 residues. V trimming: 0 bases; J trimming: 4 bases; junction bases outside the gene matches: 5. Germline values: CDR1 MGHRA, CDR2 YSYEKL. The CDR3 sequence is CASSQDGDRGYEQYF. CDR3 nucleotides: TGCGCCAGCAGCCAAGATGGAGACAGGGGATACGAGCAGTACTTC.

This clonotype was seen a single time. The DNA is left out, because the CDR3 cannot be placed on it with certainty; the CDR3 is given as TCRdb lists it. The V and J genes are TRBV12-3 or TRBV12-4 and TRBJ1-5; TRBD1 is taken as the D call from the table, unchecked against the DNA. The CDR3 numbers 14 amino acids, ends counted. The CDR3 sequence: CASSFGPGDQPQHF.

This clonotype occurred a few times. The rearrangement links TRBV10-3 to TRBJ2-7; 10 nucleotides align to TRBD2. The junction had 3 bases not matched to a gene; V was cut back by 1 base and J by 0 bases. The CDR3 is made up of 16 amino acids. Germline loops: CDR1 ENHRY, CDR2 SYGVKD. The CDR3 nucleotides read TGTGCCATCAGTGAGTTTAGCGGGAGGACCTCCTACGAGCAGTACTTC. Translating gives CAISEFSGRTSYEQYF.

The chain carries TRBV5-1 and TRBJ2-1; weak D call: TRBD2 (5 bases). Germline CDR1 and CDR2: SGHRS and YFSETQ. V lost 2 bases and J lost 3, with 15 bases in between. CDR3 length: 16 amino acids. CDR3: CASSFMPRGGYNEQFF. Here the CDR3 DNA reads TGCGCCAGCAGCTTTATGCCTCGGGGTGGCTACAATGAGCAGTTCTTC.

The chain has TRBV11-2 and TRBJ1-6; perhaps TRBD1 as D (5 bases). Per the germline V gene, CDR1 is SGHAT and CDR2 is FQNNGV. Deletions cut 1 base from V and 6 bases from J, with 10 bases between. CDR3 length: 15 amino acids. The CDR3 here is CASSLVWGVNSPLHF. For the CDR3, the DNA is TGTGCCAGCAGCTTAGTTTGGGGGGTTAATTCACCCCTCCACTTT.

The rearrangement joins TRBV7-9 to TRBJ2-7, with 8 bases lining up with TRBD1. This CDR3 spans 13 amino acids. CDR1 is SEHNR and CDR2 is FQNEAQ in the germline V gene (reference sequence). V was pared by 3 bases and J by 5 bases, with 3 bases of the junction left unmatched. This CDR3 is CASSLTGVNEQYF. The CDR3 region has the DNA TGTGCCAGCAGCTTGACAGGGGTTAACGAGCAGTACTTC.

The sample holds many counts of this clonotype. The V call is TRBV7-2, the J call TRBJ1-1; no clear D. The V gene lost 3 bases and the J gene lost 11 bases, with 16 bases spanning the gap. Germline CDR1 and CDR2: SGHTA and FQGNSA. The CDR3 sequence is 13 residues long. CDR3 nucleotides: TGTGCCAGCAGCTTTAGGGTGACTTTGGCGGCTTTCTTT. Amino acid sequence: CASSFRVTLAAFF.

The DNA for the CDR3 is TGTGCCAGCTCAAGGGACAATCCTTCCATAAATGAGCAGTTCTTC. It encodes CASSRDNPSINEQFF. The chain employs TRBV18 and TRBJ2-1; D perhaps matches TRBD1 (6 bases). The CDR3 spans 15 residues. Between the trimmed V and J ends, which lost 5 bases and 7 bases, there was a span of 18 bases. Germline assignment: CDR1 KGHSH and CDR2 LQKENI. The full variable domain, rest sourced from reference TRBV18 and TRBJ2-1, is NAGVMQNPRHLVRRRGQEARLRCSPMKGHSHVYWYRQLPEEGLKFMVYLQKENIIDESGMPKERFSAEFPKEGPSILRIQQVVRGDSAAYFCASSRDNPSINEQFFGPGTRLTVL.

The rearrangement links TRBV2 to TRBJ1-6; the match to TRBD1 covers 7 bases. Germline values: CDR1 SNHLY, CDR2 FYNNEI. The V segment lost 8 bases and the J segment 3 bases; nucleotides outside the gene matches: 4. The CDR3 sequence is 14 residues long. CDR3 nucleotide sequence: TGTGCCAGCCGGGACAGTAGCTATAATTCACCCCTCCACTTT. It encodes CASRDSSYNSPLHF.

The genes are TRBV7-6 and TRBJ2-1, with D possibly being TRBD2 (5 bases). The CDR3 has 17 residues. Trimming pared 0 bases from V and 9 bases from J, leaving 21 bases between. CDR1 is SGHVS, CDR2 FNYEAQ, per germline. The CDR3 here is CASSLALEGVMVGEQFF. In DNA form, the CDR3 reads TGTGCCAGCAGCTTAGCGCTTGAGGGAGTTATGGTCGGTGAGCAGTTCTTC.

V and J are TRBV7-9 and TRBJ1-4; maybe TRBD1 (6 bases). The V end lost 5 bases, the J end lost 8 bases, and 18 bases lay between the germline ends. Germline V gives CDR1 SEHNR, CDR2 FQNEAQ (reference sequence). The CDR3 runs to 15 residues. The CDR3 region has the DNA TGTGCCAGCAGCCCGTTTCCGGGACAAGGGGAAAAACTGTTTTTT. Translating gives CASSPFPGQGEKLFF.

The chain couples TRBV6-6 to TRBJ2-2, with no clear D. Germline-derived CDR1 and CDR2 are MNHNY and SVGAGI (reference sequence). This CDR3 has 15 residues. V lost 6 bases to trimming and J lost 4 bases, with 15 bases between them. The CDR3 region is CASSPDGWSTGELFF. CDR3 DNA: TGTGCCAGCAGCCCAGACGGTTGGAGCACCGGGGAGCTGTTTTTT.

In its sample, this clonotype was seen a few times. The chain joins TRBV4-1 to TRBJ2-5; D is undetermined. The CDR3 has 16 residues. Trimming removed 2 bases at V and 5 bases at J, with 18 bases between. Germline CDR1 MGHRA, CDR2 YSYEKL. The CDR3 nucleotides are TGCGCCAGCAGCCAATTTCTTTTCTCGACCGGGGAGACCCAGTACTTC. It yields the protein CASSQFLFSTGETQYF.

This clonotype was counted ten times or more. This chain links TRBV7-2 with TRBJ1-2; TRBD1 might be the D (5 bases). The CDR3 totals 14 residues. Deletions cut 1 base from V and 8 bases from J, with 14 bases between. Germline V gene sequence: CDR1 SGHTA, CDR2 FQGNSA. The CDR3 nucleotides are TGTGCCAGCAGCTTAGGGAGGGACGGTTACGGCTACACCTTC. It specifies CASSLGRDGYGYTF.

The V and J genes are TRBV20-1 and TRBJ2-5; D is undetermined. The CDR3 has 10 residues. V dropped 4 bases and J dropped 5 bases, with 5 bases sitting between them. The germline V gene encodes CDR1 DFQATT and CDR2 SNEGSKA (reference sequence). This CDR3 reads CSATYETQYF. CDR3 DNA: TGCAGTGCTACCTATGAGACCCAGTACTTC.

V gene TRBV15 combines with J gene TRBJ2-2; D not certain. Between the trimmed V and J ends, which lost 0 bases and 8 bases, there was a span of 7 bases. Per germline, CDR1 LNHNV and CDR2 YYDKDF (reference sequence). The CDR3 loop spans 13 amino acids. Here the CDR3 DNA reads TGTGCCACCAGCAGAGACCGAGCGGGGGAGCTGTTTTTT. Amino acids: CATSRDRAGELFF.

This sequence joins TRBV28 and TRBJ1-4; 12 nucleotides align to TRBD1. The junction had 8 bases not matched to a gene; V was cut back by 8 bases and J by 10 bases. From germline, CDR1 is MDHEN and CDR2 SYDVKM. CDR3 length: 14 residues. CDR3 residues: CASARDRGLGKLFF. In DNA form, the CDR3 reads TGTGCCAGCGCGCGGGACAGGGGGCTTGGAAAACTGTTTTTT.

This clonotype was seen a few times. The chain uses TRBV7-2 and TRBJ2-7, with TRBD2 as a possible D gene (5 bases). V lost 1 base and J 5 bases, leaving 15 bases between the germline ends. Looked up from germline, CDR1 is SGHTA and CDR2 is FQGNSA. This CDR3 has 15 residues. The CDR3 is CASSLVRGSEDEQYF. Written as DNA, the CDR3 is TGTGCCAGCAGCTTAGTCCGAGGGAGTGAGGACGAGCAGTACTTC.

The CDR3 DNA follows: TGTGCCAGCAGTGAAGCGCGGGGATGGGGGCTTGACTATGGCTACACCTTC. Its protein product is CASSEARGWGLDYGYTF. The chain has TRBV2 and TRBJ1-2; possible D gene TRBD1, 6 bases. The CDR3 loop spans 17 amino acids. Germline assignment: CDR1 SNHLY and CDR2 FYNNEI. The V end was cut by 0 bases, the J end by 3 bases, with 17 bases between.

V usage is TRBV7-6 and J usage is TRBJ2-5, with 10 bases identical to TRBD2. V lost 3 bases, J lost 7 bases, and 11 bases stayed unmatched. The CDR3 spans 16 residues. The germline CDR1 and CDR2 sequences are SGHVS and FNYEAQ. As DNA, the CDR3 is TGTGCCAGCAGCTTGGTGGGAACTAGCGGGACTGGGACCCAGTACTTC. Protein product: CASSLVGTSGTGTQYF. Variable domain in full (rest from reference TRBV7-6 and TRBJ2-5): GAGVSQSPRYKVTKRGQDVALRCDPISGHVSLYWYRQALGQGPEFLTYFNYEAQQDKSGLPNDRFSAERPEGSISTLTIQRTEQRDSAMYRCASSLVGTSGTGTQYFGPGTRLLVL.

J is TRBJ2-7 and V is TRBV4-2; D is undetermined. V was cut by 2 bases and J by 1 base, with 12 bases left in between. From germline, CDR1 is LGHNA and CDR2 YNFKEQ. This CDR3 comprises 15 residues. CDR3 protein: CASSQNPRASYEQYF. The CDR3 nucleotides are TGTGCCAGCAGCCAAAACCCCCGGGCTTCCTACGAGCAGTACTTC.

The chain has TRBV28 and TRBJ2-5; no clear D gene. Germline lookup yields CDR1 MDHEN and CDR2 SYDVKM. V was shortened by 3 bases and J by 5 bases, with 13 bases between the two germline ends. This CDR3 contains 14 residues. The CDR3, as DNA: TGTGCCAGCAGTTTGAGTGGGATTTCGGAGACCCAGTACTTC. Encoded protein: CASSLSGISETQYF.